This T cell receptor beta chain derives from a study of shared clonotypes between healthy human individuals. The ends were cut back, 6 bases at V and 4 bases at J, with 5 bases in the middle. The CDR3 covers 11 residues. Germline values: CDR1 WSHSY, CDR2 SAAADI. For every subset, genomic DNA was evenly distributed across several immunoSEQ plates. Clones were read by immunoSEQ multiplex PCR, and TCRdb kept only the in-frame ones, dropping some. The data show millions of clones, with about 95% seen just once and more than 0.95% held by the top ten. CD45RO-negative, CCR7-selected cells formed the naive CD8 fraction, which excluded terminally differentiated effector memory CD45RA+ cells.

The clonotype comes from a man between 18 and 29 years old in good health. Specimen: naive CD8+ T cells sorted from blood. The V call is TRBV10-2, the J call TRBJ2-3; perhaps TRBD2 as D (5 bases). The CDR3 spells CASRLADTQYF. CDR3 DNA sequence: TGCGCCAGCAGACTAGCAGATACGCAGTATTTT.